This entry concerns a single T cell receptor beta chain. Its antigen is as yet unknown. This sample is part of a study of tumor and adjacent non-tumor tissue in lung cancer. Between the trimmed V and J ends, which lost 3 bases and 8 bases, there was a span of 11 bases. Germline assignment: CDR1 SGHAT and CDR2 FQDESV (reference sequence). This CDR3 contains 13 residues. TCRbeta libraries were built with three rounds of nested PCR, modified from ARM-PCR. TCRdb fed the multiplex PCR reads into MiXCR, producing one record per CDR3 protein. The data contain 200,000 to 250,000 distinct CDR3 sequences, over 55% of them singletons. The template was RNA from unsorted bulk tissue. Newly diagnosed lung cancer patients had thoracic surgery in China, August–late 2014, without prior chemotherapy. General study results and limits: TCR diversity was significantly greater in tumor than normal lung tissue. Tumor TCR diversity, when higher, was linked to shorter survival.

Sequencing was carried out using lung tumor tissue. J is TRBJ2-4 and V is TRBV11-1, with TRBD1 as a possible D gene (6 bases). The TCR comes from a man in his 60s with non-small cell lung cancer. As DNA, the CDR3 is TGTGCCAGCAGCTTGGGACATGGGGACATTCAGTACTTC. Its protein product is CASSLGHGDIQYF.